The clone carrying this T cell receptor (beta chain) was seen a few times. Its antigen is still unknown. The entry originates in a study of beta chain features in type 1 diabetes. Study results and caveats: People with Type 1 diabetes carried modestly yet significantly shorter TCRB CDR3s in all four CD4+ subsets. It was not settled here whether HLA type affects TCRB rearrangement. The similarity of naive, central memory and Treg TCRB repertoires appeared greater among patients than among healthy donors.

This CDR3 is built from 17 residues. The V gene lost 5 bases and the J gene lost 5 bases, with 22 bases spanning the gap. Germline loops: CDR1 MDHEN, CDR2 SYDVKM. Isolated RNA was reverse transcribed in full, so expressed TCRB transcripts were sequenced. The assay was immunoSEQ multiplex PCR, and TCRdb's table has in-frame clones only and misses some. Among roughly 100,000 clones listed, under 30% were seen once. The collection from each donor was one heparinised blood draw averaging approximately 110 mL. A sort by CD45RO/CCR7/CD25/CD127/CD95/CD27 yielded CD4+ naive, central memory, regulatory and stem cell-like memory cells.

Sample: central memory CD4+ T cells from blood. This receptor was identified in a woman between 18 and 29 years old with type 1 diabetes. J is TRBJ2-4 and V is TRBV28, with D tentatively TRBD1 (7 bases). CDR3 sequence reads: CASSPFGRRRGENIQYF. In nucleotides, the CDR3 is TGTGCCAGCAGTCCCTTCGGACGACGCAGGGGGGAAAACATTCAGTACTTC.